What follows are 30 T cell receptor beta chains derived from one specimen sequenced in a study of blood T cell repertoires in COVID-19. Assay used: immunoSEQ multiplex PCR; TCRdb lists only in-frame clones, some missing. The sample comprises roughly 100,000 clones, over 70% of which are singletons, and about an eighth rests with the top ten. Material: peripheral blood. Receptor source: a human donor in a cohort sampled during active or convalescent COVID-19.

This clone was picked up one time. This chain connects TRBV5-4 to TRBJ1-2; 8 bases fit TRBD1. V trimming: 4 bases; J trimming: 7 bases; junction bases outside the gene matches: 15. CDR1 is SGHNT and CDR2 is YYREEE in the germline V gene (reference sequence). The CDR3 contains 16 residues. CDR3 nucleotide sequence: TGTGCCAGCAGCCCAGCAGGGGGCGCTGTTCTGGGTGGCTACACCTTC. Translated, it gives CASSPAGGAVLGGYTF.

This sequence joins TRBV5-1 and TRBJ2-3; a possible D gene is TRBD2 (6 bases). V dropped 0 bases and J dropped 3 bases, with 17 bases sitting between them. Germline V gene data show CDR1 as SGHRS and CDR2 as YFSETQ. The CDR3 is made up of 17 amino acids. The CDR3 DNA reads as TGCGCCAGCAGCTTGGCCCCTAGCGACGGAGGGACAGATACGCAGTATTTT. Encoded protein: CASSLAPSDGGTDTQYF.

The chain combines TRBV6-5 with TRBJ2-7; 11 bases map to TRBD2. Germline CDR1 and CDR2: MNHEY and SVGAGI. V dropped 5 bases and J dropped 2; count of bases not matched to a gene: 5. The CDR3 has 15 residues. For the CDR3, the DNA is TGTGCCAGCAGTCCACCGGGACTAGCGGCCTACGAGCAGTACTTC. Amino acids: CASSPPGLAAYEQYF.

The CDR3 DNA reads as TGCGCCAGCAGCCGTCGGGAGGGGCACGGCTACACCTTC. This gives the protein CASSRREGHGYTF. The genes are TRBV4-3 and TRBJ1-2; D is perhaps TRBD1 (5 bases). The CDR3 contains 13 residues. Germline V lookup: CDR1 LGHNA, CDR2 YSLEER. V was trimmed by 4 bases and J by 8 bases, leaving 14 bases between them.

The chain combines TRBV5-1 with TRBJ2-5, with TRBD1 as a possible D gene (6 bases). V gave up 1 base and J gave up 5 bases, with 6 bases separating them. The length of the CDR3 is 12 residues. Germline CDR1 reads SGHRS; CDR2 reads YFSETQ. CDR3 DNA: TGCGCCAGCAGCTTGAGGGGGGAGACCCAGTACTTC. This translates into CASSLRGETQYF.

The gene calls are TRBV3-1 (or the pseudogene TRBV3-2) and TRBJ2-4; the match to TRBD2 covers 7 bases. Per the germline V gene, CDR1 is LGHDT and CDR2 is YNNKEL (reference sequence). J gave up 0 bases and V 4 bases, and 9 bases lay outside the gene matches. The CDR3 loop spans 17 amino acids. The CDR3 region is CASSPGGSVRAKNIQYF. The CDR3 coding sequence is TGTGCCAGCAGCCCGGGAGGTAGCGTTCGAGCCAAAAACATTCAGTACTTC.

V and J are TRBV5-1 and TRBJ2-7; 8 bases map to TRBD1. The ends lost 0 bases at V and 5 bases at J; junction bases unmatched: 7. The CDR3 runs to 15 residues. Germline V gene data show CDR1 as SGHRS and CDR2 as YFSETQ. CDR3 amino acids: CASSLGQGAPHEQYF. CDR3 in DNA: TGCGCCAGCAGCTTGGGGCAGGGGGCGCCCCACGAGCAGTACTTC.

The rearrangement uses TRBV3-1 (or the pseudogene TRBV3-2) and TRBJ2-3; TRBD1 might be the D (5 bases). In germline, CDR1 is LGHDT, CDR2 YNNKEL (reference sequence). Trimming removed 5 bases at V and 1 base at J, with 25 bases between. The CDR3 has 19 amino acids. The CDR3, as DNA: TGTGCCAGCAGCAGAGACCCGCCCCCCAGGGTGTTGGGCACAGATACGCAGTATTTT. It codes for CASSRDPPPRVLGTDTQYF.

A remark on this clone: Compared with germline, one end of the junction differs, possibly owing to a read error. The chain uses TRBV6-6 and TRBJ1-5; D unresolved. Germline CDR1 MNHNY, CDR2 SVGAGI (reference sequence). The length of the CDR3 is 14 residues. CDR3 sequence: CASTYGRGNQPQHF. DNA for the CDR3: TGTGCCAGCACTTACGGCCGGGGCAATCAGCCCCAGCATTTT.

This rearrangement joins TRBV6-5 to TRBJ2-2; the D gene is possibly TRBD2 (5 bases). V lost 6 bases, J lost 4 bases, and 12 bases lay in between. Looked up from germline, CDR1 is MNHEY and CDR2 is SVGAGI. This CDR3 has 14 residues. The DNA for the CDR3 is TGTGCCAGCAGGCGCGGGTCCGGCACCGGGGAGCTGTTTTTT. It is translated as CASRRGSGTGELFF.

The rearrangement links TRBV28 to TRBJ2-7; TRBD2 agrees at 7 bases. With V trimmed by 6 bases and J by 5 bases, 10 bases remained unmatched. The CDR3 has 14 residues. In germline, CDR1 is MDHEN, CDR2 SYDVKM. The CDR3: CASRLPGGVNEQYF. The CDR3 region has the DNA TGTGCCAGCAGGCTCCCGGGGGGAGTCAACGAGCAGTACTTC.

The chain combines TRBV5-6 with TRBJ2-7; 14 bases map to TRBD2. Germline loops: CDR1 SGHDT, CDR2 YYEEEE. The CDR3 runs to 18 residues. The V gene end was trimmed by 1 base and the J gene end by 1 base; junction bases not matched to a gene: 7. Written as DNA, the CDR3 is TGTGCCAGCAGCTTGTTTGGACTAGCGGGGGGCGGGTCCTACGAGCAGTACTTC. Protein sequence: CASSLFGLAGGGSYEQYF.

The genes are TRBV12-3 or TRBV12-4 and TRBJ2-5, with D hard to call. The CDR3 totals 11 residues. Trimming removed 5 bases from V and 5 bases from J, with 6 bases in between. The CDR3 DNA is TGTGCCAGCAGTCGAAGCGAGACCCAGTACTTC. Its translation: CASSRSETQYF.

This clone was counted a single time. CDR3: CASRPLSNYGYTF. The CDR3 region has the DNA TGTGCCAGCAGGCCACTCTCTAACTATGGCTACACCTTC. This chain links TRBV2 with TRBJ1-2, with unresolved D. Germline CDR1 reads SNHLY; CDR2 reads FYNNEI. The V end lost 6 bases, the J end lost 0 bases, and 8 bases lay between the germline ends. CDR3 length: 13 residues.

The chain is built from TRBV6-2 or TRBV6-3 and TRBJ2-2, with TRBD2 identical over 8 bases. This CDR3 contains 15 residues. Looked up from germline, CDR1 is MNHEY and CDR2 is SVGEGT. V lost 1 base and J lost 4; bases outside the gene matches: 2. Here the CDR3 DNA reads TGTGCCAGCAGTTACTTTCGGGGGGGCACCGGGGAGCTGTTTTTT. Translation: CASSYFRGGTGELFF.

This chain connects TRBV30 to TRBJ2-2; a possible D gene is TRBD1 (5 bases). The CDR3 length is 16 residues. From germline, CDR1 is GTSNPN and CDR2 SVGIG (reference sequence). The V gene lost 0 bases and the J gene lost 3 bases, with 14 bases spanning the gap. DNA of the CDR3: TGTGCCTGGAGTGTACTGTCAGGGTTTCACACCGGGGAGCTGTTTTTT. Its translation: CAWSVLSGFHTGELFF.

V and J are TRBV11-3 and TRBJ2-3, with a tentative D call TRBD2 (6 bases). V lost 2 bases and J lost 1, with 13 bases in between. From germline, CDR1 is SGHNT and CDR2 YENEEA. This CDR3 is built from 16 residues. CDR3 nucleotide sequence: TGTGCCAGCAGCTTAAGGGGCTCGGGGGGCACAGATACGCAGTATTTT. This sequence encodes CASSLRGSGGTDTQYF.

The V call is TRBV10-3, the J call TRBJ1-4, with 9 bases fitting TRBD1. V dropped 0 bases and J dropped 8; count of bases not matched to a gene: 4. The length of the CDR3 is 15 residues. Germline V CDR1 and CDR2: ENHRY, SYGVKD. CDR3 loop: CAISESGTGNEKLFF. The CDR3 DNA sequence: TGTGCCATCAGTGAGTCCGGGACAGGGAACGAAAAACTGTTTTTT.

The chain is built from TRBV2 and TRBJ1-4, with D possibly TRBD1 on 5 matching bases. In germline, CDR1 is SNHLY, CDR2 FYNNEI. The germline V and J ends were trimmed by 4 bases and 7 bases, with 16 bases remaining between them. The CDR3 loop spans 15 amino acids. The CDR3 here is CASSVQEGIREKLFF. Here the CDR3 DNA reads TGTGCCAGCAGTGTTCAGGAGGGGATCCGTGAAAAACTGTTTTTT.

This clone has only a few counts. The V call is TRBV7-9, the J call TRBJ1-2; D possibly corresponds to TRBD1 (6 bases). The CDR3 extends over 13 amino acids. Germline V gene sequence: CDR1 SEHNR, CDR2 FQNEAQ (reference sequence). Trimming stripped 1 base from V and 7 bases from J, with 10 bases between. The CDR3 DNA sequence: TGTGCCAGCAGCTTAGTGGGCAGGGGTGGCTACACCTTC. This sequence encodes CASSLVGRGGYTF.

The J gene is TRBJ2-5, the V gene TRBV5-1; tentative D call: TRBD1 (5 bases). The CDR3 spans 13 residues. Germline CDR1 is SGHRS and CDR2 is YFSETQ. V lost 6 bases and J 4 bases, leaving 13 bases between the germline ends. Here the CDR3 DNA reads TGCGCCAGCAAACAGGTATTTTCAGAGACCCAGTACTTC. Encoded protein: CASKQVFSETQYF.

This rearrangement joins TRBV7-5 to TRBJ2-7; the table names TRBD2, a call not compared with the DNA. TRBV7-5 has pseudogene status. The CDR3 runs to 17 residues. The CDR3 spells CVRSLGGVSGAVYEQYF. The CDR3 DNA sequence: TGTGTCAGAAGCTTAGGAGGGGTTAGCGGGGCGGTCTACGAGCAGTACTTC.

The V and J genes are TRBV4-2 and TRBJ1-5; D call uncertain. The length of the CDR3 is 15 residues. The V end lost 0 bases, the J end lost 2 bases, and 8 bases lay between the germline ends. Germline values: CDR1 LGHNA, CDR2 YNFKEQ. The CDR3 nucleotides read TGTGCCAGCAGCCAAGAGGGAGTAGGCAATCAGCCCCAGCATTTT. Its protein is CASSQEGVGNQPQHF.

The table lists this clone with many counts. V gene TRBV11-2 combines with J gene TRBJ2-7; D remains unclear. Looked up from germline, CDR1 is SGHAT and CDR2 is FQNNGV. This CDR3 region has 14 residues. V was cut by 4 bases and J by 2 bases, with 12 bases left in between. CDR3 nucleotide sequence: TGTGCCAGCAGCTCGCTGGGCATTGCCTACGAGCAGTACTTC. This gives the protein CASSSLGIAYEQYF.

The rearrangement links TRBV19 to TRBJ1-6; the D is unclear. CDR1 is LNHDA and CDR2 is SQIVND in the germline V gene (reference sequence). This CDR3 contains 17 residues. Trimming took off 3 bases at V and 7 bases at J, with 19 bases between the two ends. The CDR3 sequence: CASSIFPSPTINSPLHF. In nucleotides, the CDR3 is TGTGCCAGTAGTATTTTTCCCTCGCCAACTATCAATTCACCCCTCCACTTT.

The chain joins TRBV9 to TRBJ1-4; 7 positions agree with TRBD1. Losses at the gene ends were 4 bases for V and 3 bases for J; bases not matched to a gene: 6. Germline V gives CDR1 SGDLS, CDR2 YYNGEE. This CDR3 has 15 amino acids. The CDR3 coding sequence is TGTGCCAGCAGCTCCACAGGGGTGGCTAATGAAAAACTGTTTTTT. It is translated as CASSSTGVANEKLFF.

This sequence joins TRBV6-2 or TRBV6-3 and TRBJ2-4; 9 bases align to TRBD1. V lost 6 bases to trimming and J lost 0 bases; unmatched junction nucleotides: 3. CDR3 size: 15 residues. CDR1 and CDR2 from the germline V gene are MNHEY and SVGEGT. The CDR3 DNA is TGTGCCAGCAGCTTGGACAGGGGAGCCAAAAACATTCAGTACTTC. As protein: CASSLDRGAKNIQYF.

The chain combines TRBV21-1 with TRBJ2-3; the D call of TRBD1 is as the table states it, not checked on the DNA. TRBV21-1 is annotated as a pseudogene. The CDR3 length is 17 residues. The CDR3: CASSEIRDRGPLDTQYF. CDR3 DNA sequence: TGTGCCAGCAGTGAGATTAGGGACAGGGGACCCTTAGATACGCAGTATTTT.

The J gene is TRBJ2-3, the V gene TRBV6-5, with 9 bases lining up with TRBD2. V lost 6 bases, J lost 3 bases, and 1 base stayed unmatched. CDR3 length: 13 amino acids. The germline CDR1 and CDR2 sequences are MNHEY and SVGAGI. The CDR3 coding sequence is TGTGCCAGCAGGCGGGGGGGGACAGATACGCAGTATTTT. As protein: CASRRGGTDTQYF.

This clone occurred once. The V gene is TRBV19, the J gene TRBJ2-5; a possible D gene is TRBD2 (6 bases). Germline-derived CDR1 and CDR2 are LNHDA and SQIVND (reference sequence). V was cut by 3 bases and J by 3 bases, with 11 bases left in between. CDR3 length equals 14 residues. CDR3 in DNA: TGTGCCAGTAGTATCGGGGGAGCTGAAGAGACCCAGTACTTC. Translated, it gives CASSIGGAEETQYF.